Sequencing of this T cell receptor (beta chain) was carried out in a study of naive and memory T cell subsets. V dropped 11 bases and J dropped 0 bases, with 17 bases sitting between them. Germline lookup yields CDR1 MNHEY and CDR2 SMNVEV (reference sequence). CDR3 length: 15 amino acids. Adult healthy volunteers gave 2.5 ml peripheral blood for whole-blood RNA. The library had UMIs added by 3' ligation of an oligonucleotide to TCR cDNA. This clonotype is classed as medium-sized. Alpha and beta constant region primers primed reverse transcription for blood and skin samples. The SP2 primer and nested alpha and beta constant region primers amplified ligated cDNA in four rounds. TCRdb re-derived calls from the 5' RACE reads in MiXCR, one entry per CDR3 protein. The sample lists 20,000 to 30,000 distinct CDR3 sequences, less than 25% seen once, with 1.8% in the top ten.

This receptor was obtained from a female donor in good health. V and J are TRBV27 and TRBJ1-5; D is perhaps TRBD1 (5 bases). CDR3 region: CASRDRYFSNQPQHF. In DNA form, the CDR3 reads TGTGCCTCAAGGGACCGTTACTTTAGCAATCAGCCCCAGCATTTT.